A selection of T cell receptor beta chains follows, all from one sample in a study of neoadjuvant anti-PD-1 for oral cavity cancer. Profiled with immunoSEQ multiplex PCR; TCRdb holds only in-frame clones, not every one. The table shows about 12,000 clones, with 50% to 65% occurring only once. The specimen comprised tumor tissue, sampled before nivolumab (anti-PD-1) treatment. These receptors all come from a person aged 40 to 85 with oral cavity squamous cell carcinoma. Both conserved end residues are part of each CDR3.

CDR3: CASGMGAGGNF
V: TRBV2

CDR3: CASSSGQKETQYF
V: TRBV11-3

CDR3: CATREQGTTDTQYF
V: TRBV5-1

CDR3: CASSQDPFSGSSYNEQFF
V: TRBV4-1

CDR3: CASSLAPGRDSYEQYF
V: TRBV7-9

CDR3: CAWSAGLEPDTQYF
V: TRBV30

CDR3: CASRAPGQRSQITEAFF
V: TRBV19

CDR3: CASSLGELAGDTQYF
V: TRBV7-9

CDR3: CASSLVQGAQHF
V: TRBV7-2

CDR3: CASSRGRESYEQYF
V: TRBV5-1

CDR3: CASSTSLGQGGVAFF
V: TRBV9

CDR3: CASSLSTGGLNPLYNEQFF
V: TRBV5-6

CDR3: CASSVEGRQPQHF
V: TRBV6-1

CDR3: CSAPRGPGEFF
V: TRBV20-1

CDR3: CATGDSWAYEQYF
V: TRBV19

CDR3: CAWREGGTLNTEAFF
V: TRBV30

CDR3: CASSVGQDSNQPQHF
V: TRBV9

CDR3: CASSILGQSNTGELFF
V: TRBV19

CDR3: CASSEDVGSNEQFF
V: TRBV6-1

CDR3: CASSPGDRGTGELFF
V: TRBV18

CDR3: CASSPILAGGGELFF
V: TRBV27

CDR3: CASKWMGTEAFF
V: TRBV19

CDR3: CASRKGFTEAFF
V: TRBV6-5

CDR3: CASSYSGPLAEAFF
V: TRBV6-5

CDR3: CASSKPLREGQEQFF
V: TRBV21-1

CDR3: CASSGKGQGSSYEQYF
V: TRBV19

CDR3: CASSPRVYEQYF
V: TRBV11-2

CDR3: CASSRRAETSYNEQFF
V: TRBV4-2

CDR3: CASRTNEKLFF
V: TRBV28

CDR3: CASHGQGNTEAFF
V: TRBV10-3

CDR3: CASSQEGRVGQFF
V: TRBV14

CDR3: CASSIGPGANVLTF
V: TRBV19

CDR3: CASSLDGGGGNQPQHF
V: TRBV5-6

CDR3: CASSLAGQPGNTIYF
V: TRBV7-9

CDR3: CASSLAVHQETQYF
V: TRBV5-1

CDR3: CASSARQGILHEQYF
V: TRBV19

CDR3: CASSEELVQGNEKLFF
V: TRBV2

CDR3: CASRWSPGDNEQFF
V: TRBV19

CDR3: CSASDRETQYF
V: TRBV20-1

CDR3: CASRSGGNYGYTF
V: TRBV27

CDR3: CASRDSGSATTDTQYF
V: TRBV6-6

CDR3: CASSSWDRDTDTQYF
V: TRBV7-9

CDR3: CASSNRPGLAGYNEQFF
V: TRBV7-9

CDR3: CASGGAGEQFF
V: TRBV2

CDR3: CASSEPGQENTGELFF
V: TRBV28

CDR3: CASSPLRTGAQETQYF
V: TRBV18

CDR3: CAIGRQGRTGELFF
V: TRBV10-3

CDR3: CASSLRLAGRTGELFF
V: TRBV18